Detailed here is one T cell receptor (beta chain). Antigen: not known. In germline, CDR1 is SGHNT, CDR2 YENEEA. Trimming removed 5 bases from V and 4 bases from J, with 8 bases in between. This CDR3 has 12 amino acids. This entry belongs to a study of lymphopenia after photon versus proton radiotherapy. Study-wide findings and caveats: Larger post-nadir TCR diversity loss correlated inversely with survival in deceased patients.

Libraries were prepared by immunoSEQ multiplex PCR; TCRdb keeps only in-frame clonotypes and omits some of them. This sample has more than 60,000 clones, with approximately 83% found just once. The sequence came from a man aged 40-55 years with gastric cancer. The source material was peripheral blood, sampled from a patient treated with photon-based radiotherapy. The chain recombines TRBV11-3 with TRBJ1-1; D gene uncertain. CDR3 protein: CASSASSTEAFF. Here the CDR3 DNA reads TGTGCCAGCAGCGCCTCGAGCACTGAAGCTTTCTTT.